A selection of T cell receptor beta chains follows, all from one sample in a study of blood T cell repertoires in COVID-19. The method was immunoSEQ multiplex PCR; TCRdb's version includes in-frame clones alone and lacks a portion of them. The sample consists of 35,000 to 45,000 clones, roughly nine tenths of them appearing once. The specimen sequenced was peripheral blood. These receptors all stem from a middle-aged man with active COVID-19. Both conserved end residues are trimmed from each CDR3.

v_call	cdr3_length	j_call	cdr3_aa
TRBV5-1	14	TRBJ1-6	ASSPEGGLKGSPLH
TRBV28	12	TRBJ2-7	ASVRGGSSYEQY
TRBV19	10	TRBJ1-1	ASNTGGSEAF
TRBV29-1	18	TRBJ2-1	SVEDQVSSGGLLSRNEQF
TRBV4-1	15	TRBJ2-5	ASSQDGGWAVQETQY
TRBV13	13	TRBJ1-6	ASRTTEQLNSPLH
TRBV28	13	TRBJ1-5	ASSRAGQLNQPQH
TRBV28	13	TRBJ1-5	ASRRQITSNQPQH
TRBV5-1	11	TRBJ2-3	ASSASRPDTQY
TRBV2	13	TRBJ1-5	ASSPGQGSRQPQH
TRBV12-3/TRBV12-4	11	TRBJ2-5	ASRGTGLETQY
TRBV27	13	TRBJ2-1	ASSRSGFGRNEQF
TRBV27	16	TRBJ2-1	ASSFPTSGSVTYNEQF
TRBV9	13	TRBJ2-5	ASSVLAGEWETQY
TRBV10-3	12	TRBJ2-7	AIRRTGSSYEQY
TRBV6-1	12	TRBJ1-5	ASSEALRNQPQH
TRBV5-1	13	TRBJ2-2	ASSIQGMNTGELF
TRBV30	12	TRBJ1-3	AWSVRGSGNTIY
TRBV7-2	14	TRBJ1-1	ASSPQNYGTGSSVP
TRBV15	12	TRBJ2-1	ATSGGTGRYEQF
TRBV19	13	TRBJ1-5	ASSIRHPSNQPQH
TRBV6-5	13	TRBJ1-5	ASQWFGGGNQPQH
TRBV24-1	14	TRBJ1-2	ATSDPGQGGFYGYT
TRBV3-1/TRBV3-2	14	TRBJ1-3	ASSQPSGQTGNTIY
TRBV20-1	11	TRBJ1-5	SASYAEGKPQH
TRBV6-2/TRBV6-3	11	TRBJ1-2	ASSPSVGYGYT
TRBV3-1/TRBV3-2	12	TRBJ1-1	ASSQDVRDTEAF
TRBV28	11	TRBJ2-7	ASLRPQGNEQY
TRBV5-1	12	TRBJ1-1	ASRQQASSTEAF
TRBV27	12	TRBJ1-1	ASSPTGVNTEAF
TRBV7-2	13	TRBJ1-2	ASSSRQGGLYGYT
TRBV4-1	13	TRBJ1-6	ASSKPQGGNSPLH
TRBV18	11	TRBJ1-5	ASSNLISEPQH
TRBV28	10	TRBJ1-2	ASSLVRGGYT
TRBV5-1	13	TRBJ1-1	ASSPDTGGNTEAF
TRBV7-3	14	TRBJ2-3	ASAVTGGLGTDTQY